This passage covers 8 T cell receptor beta chains from one sample sequenced in a study of T cell repertoires in cytomegalovirus infection. Their recognized antigens are unknown. TCRdb re-called the reads through MiXCR, storing one row per CDR3 protein. The data hold fewer than 1,000,000 distinct CDR3 sequences, with more than 25% observed a single time. Sequenced material: cultured CD8+ T cells from PBMCs, taken from culture after CMV antigen stimulation. The receptors originated from a human donor in good health (CMV status not recorded). Some clones in this sample may be carry-over from other donors' samples.

This clonotype was observed a handful of times. The genes are TRBV6-1 and TRBJ1-5; D unclear. CDR3 length equals 14 residues. V was shortened by 3 bases and J by 4 bases, with 10 bases between the two germline ends. Germline-derived CDR1 and CDR2 are MNHNS and SASEGT. The CDR3 here is CASSDARTNQPQHF. The CDR3 DNA is TGTGCCAGCAGTGATGCAAGAACGAATCAGCCCCAGCATTTT.

J is TRBJ2-3 and V is TRBV2; TRBD2 is a possible D gene (6 bases). This CDR3 is 14 amino acids long. V was clipped by 6 bases and J by 0 bases, with 10 bases between them. The germline V gene encodes CDR1 SNHLY and CDR2 FYNNEI. CDR3 loop: CASRIADSTDTQYF. Here the CDR3 DNA reads TGTGCCAGCAGGATAGCGGATAGCACAGATACGCAGTATTTT.

The chain couples TRBV6-5 to TRBJ2-7; D is undetermined. Germline loops: CDR1 MNHEY, CDR2 SVGAGI. V was cut by 6 bases and J by 3 bases, with 12 bases left in between. CDR3 size: 13 residues. The CDR3 loop is CASSPSEFYEQYF. The CDR3 DNA follows: TGTGCCAGCAGCCCCAGTGAATTCTACGAGCAGTACTTC.

This clonotype showed up just a few times. The chain recombines TRBV11-3 with TRBJ2-3; TRBD1 aligns across 9 bases. The CDR3 totals 15 residues. Germline loops: CDR1 SGHNT, CDR2 YENEEA. Trimming cost V 5 bases and J 2 bases; bases outside gene matches: 5. For the CDR3, the DNA is TGTGCCAGCAGCGGCCGGGACAGGGTCACAGATACGCAGTATTTT. Its translation: CASSGRDRVTDTQYF.

At least ten counts were recorded for this clonotype. CDR3 sequence reads: CASSTGTGGEKLFF. CDR3 sequence (DNA): TGTGCCAGCAGTACCGGGACGGGTGGAGAAAAACTGTTTTTT. J is TRBJ1-4 and V is TRBV7-6, with D perhaps TRBD1 (5 bases). The germline gives CDR1 SGHVS, CDR2 FNYEAQ. There are 14 residues in the CDR3. The ends were cut back, 6 bases at V and 8 bases at J, with 16 bases in the middle.

The chain employs TRBV7-6 and TRBJ2-7; 9 bases align to TRBD1. The junction had 13 bases not matched to a gene; V was cut back by 7 bases and J by 9 bases. This CDR3 comprises 14 residues. Germline loops: CDR1 SGHVS, CDR2 FNYEAQ. The DNA for the CDR3 is TGTGCCAGCAACTATGTCGACAGGGGGATAGGGCAGTACGTC. Translation: CASNYVDRGIGQYV.

V and J are TRBV7-6 and TRBJ2-5, with 7 bases fitting TRBD1. The germline gives CDR1 SGHVS, CDR2 FNYEAQ. The trim removed 1 base at V and 2 bases at J, leaving 7 bases unmatched. CDR3 length: 16 residues. The CDR3 here is CASSLVPLQGQETQYF. DNA of the CDR3: TGTGCCAGCAGCTTAGTCCCGCTACAGGGGCAAGAGACCCAGTACTTC.

This clonotype was recorded a few times. V and J are TRBV7-3 and TRBJ2-1; D remains ambiguous. The CDR3 extends over 15 amino acids. The germline gives CDR1 SGHTA, CDR2 FQGTGA. Trimming shortened V by 8 bases and J by 0 bases, and 14 bases separated the two germline ends. The CDR3 region has the DNA TGTGCCAGCGCTTCCACCGACTTCTCCTACAATGAGCAGTTCTTC. Translation: CASASTDFSYNEQFF.